This T cell receptor beta chain was documented in a study of control samples from healthy donors and cancer patients. The CDR3 loop spans 18 amino acids. This table comes from immunoSEQ multiplex PCR, and its TCRdb copy is limited to in-frame clones, with some not included. The sample records about 140,000 clones, roughly nine tenths being singletons. J is TRBJ1-6 and V is TRBV7-5. TRBV7-5 is an annotated pseudogene. The source of this sequence is a man between 18 and 29 years old in good health. Sequenced input: blood. The CDR3 spells CVRSLARWDRNRNSPLHF. DNA of the CDR3: TGTGTCAGAAGCTTAGCGCGCTGGGATCGAAATCGTAATTCACCCCTCCACTTT.